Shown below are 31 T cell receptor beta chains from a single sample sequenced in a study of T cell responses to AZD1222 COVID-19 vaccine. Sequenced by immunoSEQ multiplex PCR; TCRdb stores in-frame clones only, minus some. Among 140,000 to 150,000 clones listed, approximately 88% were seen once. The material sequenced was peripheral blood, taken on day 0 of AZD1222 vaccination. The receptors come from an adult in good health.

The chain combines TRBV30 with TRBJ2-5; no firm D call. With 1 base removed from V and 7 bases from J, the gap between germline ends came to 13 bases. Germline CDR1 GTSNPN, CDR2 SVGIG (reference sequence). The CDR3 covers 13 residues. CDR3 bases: TGTGCCTGGAGTGGGACGGTTGTTGGGACCCAGTACTTC. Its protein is CAWSGTVVGTQYF.

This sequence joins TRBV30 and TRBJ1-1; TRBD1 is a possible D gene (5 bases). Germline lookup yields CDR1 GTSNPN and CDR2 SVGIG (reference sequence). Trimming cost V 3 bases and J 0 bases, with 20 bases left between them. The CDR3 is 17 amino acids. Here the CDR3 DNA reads TGTGCCTGGAGGGGAGGAACCTTAGGGGTCATGAACACTGAAGCTTTCTTT. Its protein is CAWRGGTLGVMNTEAFF.

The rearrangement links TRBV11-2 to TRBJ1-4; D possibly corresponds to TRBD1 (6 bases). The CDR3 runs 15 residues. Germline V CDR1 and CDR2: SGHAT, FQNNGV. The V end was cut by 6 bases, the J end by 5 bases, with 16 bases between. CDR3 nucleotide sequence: TGTGCCAGCAGTCCCGCGTGGACAGTCAATGAAAAACTGTTTTTT. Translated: CASSPAWTVNEKLFF.

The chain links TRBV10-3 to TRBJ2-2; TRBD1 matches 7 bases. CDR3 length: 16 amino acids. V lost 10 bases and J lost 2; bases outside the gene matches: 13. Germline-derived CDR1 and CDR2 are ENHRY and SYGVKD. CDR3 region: CATTRDRAENTGELFF. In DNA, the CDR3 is TGTGCCACCACCCGAGACAGGGCGGAAAACACCGGGGAGCTGTTTTTT.

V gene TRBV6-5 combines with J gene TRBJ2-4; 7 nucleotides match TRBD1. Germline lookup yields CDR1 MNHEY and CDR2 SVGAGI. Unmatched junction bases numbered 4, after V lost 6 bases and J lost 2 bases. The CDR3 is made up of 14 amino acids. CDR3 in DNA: TGTGCCAGCAGGGTGACAGGGTCCAAAAACATTCAGTACTTC. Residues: CASRVTGSKNIQYF.

The CDR3 bases are TGTGCCAGCAGCTTATCAGGTAATGAGCAGTTCTTC. Translated: CASSLSGNEQFF. The chain recombines TRBV13 with TRBJ2-1; no clear D. The CDR3 is made up of 12 amino acids. CDR1 is PRHDT, CDR2 FYEKMQ, per germline (reference sequence). The V and J ends lost 2 bases and 7 bases respectively, with 6 bases between them.

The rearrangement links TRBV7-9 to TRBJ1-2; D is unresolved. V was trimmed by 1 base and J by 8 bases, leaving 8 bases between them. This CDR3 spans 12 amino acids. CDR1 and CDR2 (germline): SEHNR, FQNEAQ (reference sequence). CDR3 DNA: TGTGCCAGCAGCTTAGAGCCAGTCGGCTACACCTTC. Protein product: CASSLEPVGYTF.

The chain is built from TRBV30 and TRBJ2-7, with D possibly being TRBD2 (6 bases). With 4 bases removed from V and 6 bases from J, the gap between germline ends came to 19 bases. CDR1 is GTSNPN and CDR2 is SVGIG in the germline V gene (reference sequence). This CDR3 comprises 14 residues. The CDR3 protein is CAWTRGGEDIEQYF. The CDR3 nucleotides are TGTGCCTGGACCCGGGGCGGGGAGGATATCGAGCAGTACTTC.

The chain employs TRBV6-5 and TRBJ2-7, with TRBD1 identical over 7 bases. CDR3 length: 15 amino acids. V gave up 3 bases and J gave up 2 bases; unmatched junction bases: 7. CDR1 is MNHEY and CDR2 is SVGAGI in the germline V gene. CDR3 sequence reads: CASSYSGTVTYEQYF. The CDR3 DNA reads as TGTGCCAGCAGTTATTCCGGGACAGTCACCTACGAGCAGTACTTC.

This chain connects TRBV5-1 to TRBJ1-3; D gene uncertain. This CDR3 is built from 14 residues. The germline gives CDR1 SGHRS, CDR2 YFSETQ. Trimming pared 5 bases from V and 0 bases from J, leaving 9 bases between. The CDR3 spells CASSLGNSGNTIYF. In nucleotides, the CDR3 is TGCGCCAGCAGTTTAGGTAACTCTGGAAACACCATATATTTT.

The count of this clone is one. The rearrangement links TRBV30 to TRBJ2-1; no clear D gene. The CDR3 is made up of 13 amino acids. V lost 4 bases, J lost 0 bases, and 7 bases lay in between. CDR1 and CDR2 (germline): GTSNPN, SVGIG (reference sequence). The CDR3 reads CAWNRNSYNEQFF. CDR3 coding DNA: TGTGCCTGGAACAGAAACTCCTACAATGAGCAGTTCTTC.

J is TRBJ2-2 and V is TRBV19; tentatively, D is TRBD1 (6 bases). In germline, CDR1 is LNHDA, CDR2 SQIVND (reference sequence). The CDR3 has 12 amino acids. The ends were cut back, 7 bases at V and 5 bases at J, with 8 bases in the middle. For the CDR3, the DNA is TGTGCCAGTAAGGGGGAAACCGGGGAGCTGTTTTTT. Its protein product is CASKGETGELFF.

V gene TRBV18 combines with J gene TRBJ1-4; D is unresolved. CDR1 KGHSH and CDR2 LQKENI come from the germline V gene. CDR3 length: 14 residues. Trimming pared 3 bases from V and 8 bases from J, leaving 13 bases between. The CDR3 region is CASSPSREGEKLFF. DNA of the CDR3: TGTGCCAGCTCACCGTCAAGGGAGGGAGAAAAACTGTTTTTT. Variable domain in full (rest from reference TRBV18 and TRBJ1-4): NAGVMQNPRHLVRRRGQEARLRCSPMKGHSHVYWYRQLPEEGLKFMVYLQKENIIDESGMPKERFSAEFPKEGPSILRIQQVVRGDSAAYFCASSPSREGEKLFFGSGTQLSVL.

The CDR3 region is CASSQAGEYTDTQYF. In DNA form, the CDR3 reads TGTGCCAGCAGCCAAGCCGGGGAATACACAGATACGCAGTATTTT. The chain is built from TRBV3-1 (or the pseudogene TRBV3-2) and TRBJ2-3, with D possibly matching TRBD2 (5 bases). The V end was cut by 1 base, the J end by 2 bases, with 10 bases between. The CDR3 consists of 15 residues. The germline gives CDR1 LGHDT, CDR2 YNNKEL (reference sequence).

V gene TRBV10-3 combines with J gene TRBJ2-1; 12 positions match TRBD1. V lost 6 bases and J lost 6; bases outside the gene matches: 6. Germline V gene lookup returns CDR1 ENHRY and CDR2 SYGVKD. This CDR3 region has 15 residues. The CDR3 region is CAIRGDRGQGNEQFF. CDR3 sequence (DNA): TGTGCCATCAGGGGGGACAGGGGGCAGGGCAATGAGCAGTTCTTC.

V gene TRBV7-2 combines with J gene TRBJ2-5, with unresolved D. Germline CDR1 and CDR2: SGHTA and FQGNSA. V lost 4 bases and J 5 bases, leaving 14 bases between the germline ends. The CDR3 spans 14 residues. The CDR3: CASSSPSNPETQYF. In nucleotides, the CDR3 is TGTGCCAGCAGCTCCCCTAGTAACCCGGAGACCCAGTACTTC.

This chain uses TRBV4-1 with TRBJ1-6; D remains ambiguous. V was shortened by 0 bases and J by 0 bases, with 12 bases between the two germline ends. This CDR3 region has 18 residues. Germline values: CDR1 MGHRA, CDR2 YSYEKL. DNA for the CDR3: TGCGCCAGCAGCCAAGATCTGGGAGCTAGCTCCTATAATTCACCCCTCCACTTT. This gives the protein CASSQDLGASSYNSPLHF.

CDR3 nucleotides: TGTGCCAGCAGCCACGGGACAGATACCTACGAGCAGTACTTC. The encoded protein is CASSHGTDTYEQYF. The J gene is TRBJ2-7, the V gene TRBV7-9; TRBD1 agrees at 7 bases. This CDR3 is built from 14 residues. J lost 2 bases, V lost 5 bases, and 6 bases had no gene match. Germline CDR1 is SEHNR and CDR2 is FQNEAQ (reference sequence).

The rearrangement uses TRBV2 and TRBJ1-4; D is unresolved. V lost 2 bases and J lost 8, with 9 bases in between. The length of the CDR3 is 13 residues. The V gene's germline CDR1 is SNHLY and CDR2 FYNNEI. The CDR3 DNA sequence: TGTGCCAGCAGTGAACAGATGGAAGAAAAACTGTTTTTT. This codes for CASSEQMEEKLFF.

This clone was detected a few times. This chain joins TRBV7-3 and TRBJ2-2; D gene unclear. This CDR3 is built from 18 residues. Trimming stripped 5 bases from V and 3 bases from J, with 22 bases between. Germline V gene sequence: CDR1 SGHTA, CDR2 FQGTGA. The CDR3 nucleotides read TGTGCCAGCAGCCCACACGCGCCGGGTCTCGGAGACACCGGGGAGCTGTTTTTT. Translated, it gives CASSPHAPGLGDTGELFF.

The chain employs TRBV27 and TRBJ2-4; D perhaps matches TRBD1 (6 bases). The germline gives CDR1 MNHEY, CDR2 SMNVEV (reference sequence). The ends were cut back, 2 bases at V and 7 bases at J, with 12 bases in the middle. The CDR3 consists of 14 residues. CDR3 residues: CASSLKGQGNIQYF. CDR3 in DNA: TGTGCCAGCAGTTTAAAAGGGCAGGGGAACATTCAGTACTTC.

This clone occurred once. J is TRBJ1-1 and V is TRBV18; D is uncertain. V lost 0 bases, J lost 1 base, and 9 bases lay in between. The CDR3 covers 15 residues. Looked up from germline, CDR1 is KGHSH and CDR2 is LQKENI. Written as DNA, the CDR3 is TGTGCCAGCTCACCACCGGCGACACGGAACACTGAAGCTTTCTTT. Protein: CASSPPATRNTEAFF.

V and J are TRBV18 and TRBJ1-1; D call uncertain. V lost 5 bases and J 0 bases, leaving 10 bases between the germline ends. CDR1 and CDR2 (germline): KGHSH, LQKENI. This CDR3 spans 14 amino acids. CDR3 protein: CASSKERMNTEAFF. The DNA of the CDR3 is TGTGCCAGCTCAAAGGAGCGCATGAACACTGAAGCTTTCTTT.

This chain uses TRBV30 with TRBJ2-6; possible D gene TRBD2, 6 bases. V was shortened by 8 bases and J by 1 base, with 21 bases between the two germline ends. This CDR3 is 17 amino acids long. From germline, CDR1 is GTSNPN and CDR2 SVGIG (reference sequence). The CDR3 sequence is CAIYRARGKSGANVLTF. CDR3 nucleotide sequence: TGTGCCATATACCGGGCCCGGGGGAAGTCTGGGGCCAACGTCCTGACTTTC.

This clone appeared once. In nucleotides, the CDR3 is TGTGCCAGTAGTATAGACGGGACAGCCCAGCATTTT. This codes for CASSIDGTAQHF. V and J are TRBV19 and TRBJ1-5, with 7 nucleotides matching TRBD1. CDR3 length: 12 amino acids. The germline gives CDR1 LNHDA, CDR2 SQIVND (reference sequence). V shed 0 bases, J shed 11 bases, and the junction held 1 base outside the gene matches. Based on the CDR3 plus reference TRBV19 and TRBJ1-5, the full variable domain is DGGITQSPKYLFRKEGQNVTLSCEQNLNHDAMYWYRQDPGQGLRLIYYSQIVNDFQKGDIAEGYSVSREKKESFPLTVTSAQKNPTAFYLCASSIDGTAQHFGDGTRLSIL.

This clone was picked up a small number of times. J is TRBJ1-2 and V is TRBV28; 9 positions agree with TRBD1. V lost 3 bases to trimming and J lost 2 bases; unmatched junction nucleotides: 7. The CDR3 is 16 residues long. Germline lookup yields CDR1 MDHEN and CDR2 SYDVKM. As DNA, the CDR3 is TGTGCCAGCAGTTTCCGGACAGGGGAAGTCAACTATGGCTACACCTTC. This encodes CASSFRTGEVNYGYTF.

CDR3 loop: CASSFGMRQPQHF. The DNA for the CDR3 is TGTGCCAGCAGCTTTGGGATGCGTCAGCCCCAGCATTTT. The chain combines TRBV7-3 with TRBJ1-5; D ambiguous. Deletions cut 3 bases from V and 6 bases from J, with 9 bases between. The CDR3 length is 13 residues. CDR1 is SGHTA and CDR2 is FQGTGA in the germline V gene.

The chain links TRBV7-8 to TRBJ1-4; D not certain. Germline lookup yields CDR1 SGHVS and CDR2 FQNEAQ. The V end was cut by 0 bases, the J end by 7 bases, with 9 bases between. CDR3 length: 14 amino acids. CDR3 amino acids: CASSLALVGEKLFF. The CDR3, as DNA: TGTGCCAGCAGCTTAGCCCTCGTGGGTGAAAAACTGTTTTTT. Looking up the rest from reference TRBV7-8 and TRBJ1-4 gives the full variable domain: GAGVSQSPRYKVAKRGQDVALRCDPISGHVSLFWYQQALGQGPEFLTYFQNEAQLDKSGLPSDRFFAERPEGSVSTLKIQRTQQEDSAVYLCASSLALVGEKLFFGSGTQLSVL.

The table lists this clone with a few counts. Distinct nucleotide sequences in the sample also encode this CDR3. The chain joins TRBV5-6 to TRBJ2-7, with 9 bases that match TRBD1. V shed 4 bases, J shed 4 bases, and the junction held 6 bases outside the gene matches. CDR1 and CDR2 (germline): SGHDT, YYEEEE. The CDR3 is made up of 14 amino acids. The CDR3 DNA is TGTGCCAGCAGCCTGGGACAGGGACGATACGAGCAGTACTTC. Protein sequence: CASSLGQGRYEQYF.

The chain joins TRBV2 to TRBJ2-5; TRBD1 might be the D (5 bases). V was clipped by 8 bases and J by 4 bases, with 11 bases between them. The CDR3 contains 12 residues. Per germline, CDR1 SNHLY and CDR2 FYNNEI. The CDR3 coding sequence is TGTGCCAGCCAGGGATGGGGAGAGACCCAGTACTTC. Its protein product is CASQGWGETQYF.

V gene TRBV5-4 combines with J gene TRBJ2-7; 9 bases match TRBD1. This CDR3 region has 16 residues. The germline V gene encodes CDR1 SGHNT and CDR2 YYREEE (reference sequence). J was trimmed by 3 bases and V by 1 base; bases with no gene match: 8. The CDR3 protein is CASSLSPGTGNYEQYF. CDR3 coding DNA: TGTGCCAGCAGCTTGAGCCCAGGGACAGGGAACTACGAGCAGTACTTC.